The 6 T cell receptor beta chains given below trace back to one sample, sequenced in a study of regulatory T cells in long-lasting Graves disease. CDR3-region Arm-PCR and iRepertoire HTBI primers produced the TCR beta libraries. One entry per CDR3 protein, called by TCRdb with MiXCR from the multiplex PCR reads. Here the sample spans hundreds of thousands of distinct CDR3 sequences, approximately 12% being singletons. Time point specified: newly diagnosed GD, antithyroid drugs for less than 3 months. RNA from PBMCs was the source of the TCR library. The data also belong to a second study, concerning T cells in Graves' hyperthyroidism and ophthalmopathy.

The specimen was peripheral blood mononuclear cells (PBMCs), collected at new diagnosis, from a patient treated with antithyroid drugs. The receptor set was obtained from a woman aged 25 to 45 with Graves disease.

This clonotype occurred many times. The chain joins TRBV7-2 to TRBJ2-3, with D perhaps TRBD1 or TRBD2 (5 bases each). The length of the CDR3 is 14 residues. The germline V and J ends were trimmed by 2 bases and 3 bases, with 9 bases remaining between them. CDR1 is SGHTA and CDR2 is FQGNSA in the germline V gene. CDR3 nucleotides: TGTGCCAGCAGCTTACAGGGAGAAACAGATACGCAGTATTTT. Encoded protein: CASSLQGETDTQYF.

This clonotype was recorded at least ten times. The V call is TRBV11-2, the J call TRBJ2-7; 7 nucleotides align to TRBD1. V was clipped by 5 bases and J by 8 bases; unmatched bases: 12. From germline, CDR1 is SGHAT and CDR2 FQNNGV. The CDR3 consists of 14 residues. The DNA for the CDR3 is TGTGCCAGCAGCGCTCCGTCGAGGGGGCGGAAGCAGTACTTC. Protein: CASSAPSRGRKQYF.

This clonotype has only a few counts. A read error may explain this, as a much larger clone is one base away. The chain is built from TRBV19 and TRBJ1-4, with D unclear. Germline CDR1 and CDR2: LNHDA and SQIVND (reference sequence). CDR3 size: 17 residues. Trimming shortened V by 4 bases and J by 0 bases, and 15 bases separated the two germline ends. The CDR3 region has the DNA TGTGCCAGTAGTACCGCCGAGGAGGCCGCAACTAATGAAAAACTGTTTTTT. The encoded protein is CASSTAEEAATNEKLFF.

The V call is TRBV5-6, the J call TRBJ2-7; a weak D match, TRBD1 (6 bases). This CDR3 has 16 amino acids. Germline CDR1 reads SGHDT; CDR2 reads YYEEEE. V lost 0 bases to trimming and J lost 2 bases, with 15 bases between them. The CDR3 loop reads CASSLVPGGAAYEQYF. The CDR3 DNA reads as TGTGCCAGCAGCTTGGTTCCTGGGGGCGCTGCCTACGAGCAGTACTTC.

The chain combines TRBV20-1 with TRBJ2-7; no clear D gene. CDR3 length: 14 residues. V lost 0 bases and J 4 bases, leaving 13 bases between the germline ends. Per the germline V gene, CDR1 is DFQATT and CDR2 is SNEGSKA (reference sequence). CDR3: CSARDTQIAYEQYF. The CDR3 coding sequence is TGCAGTGCTAGAGATACCCAGATTGCATACGAGCAGTACTTC.

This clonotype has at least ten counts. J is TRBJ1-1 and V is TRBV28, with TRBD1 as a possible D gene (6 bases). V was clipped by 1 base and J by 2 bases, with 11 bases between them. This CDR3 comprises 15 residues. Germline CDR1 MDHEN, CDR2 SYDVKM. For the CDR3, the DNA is TGTGCCAGCAGTTTATCCAGGACAGATAACACTGAAGCTTTCTTT. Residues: CASSLSRTDNTEAFF.